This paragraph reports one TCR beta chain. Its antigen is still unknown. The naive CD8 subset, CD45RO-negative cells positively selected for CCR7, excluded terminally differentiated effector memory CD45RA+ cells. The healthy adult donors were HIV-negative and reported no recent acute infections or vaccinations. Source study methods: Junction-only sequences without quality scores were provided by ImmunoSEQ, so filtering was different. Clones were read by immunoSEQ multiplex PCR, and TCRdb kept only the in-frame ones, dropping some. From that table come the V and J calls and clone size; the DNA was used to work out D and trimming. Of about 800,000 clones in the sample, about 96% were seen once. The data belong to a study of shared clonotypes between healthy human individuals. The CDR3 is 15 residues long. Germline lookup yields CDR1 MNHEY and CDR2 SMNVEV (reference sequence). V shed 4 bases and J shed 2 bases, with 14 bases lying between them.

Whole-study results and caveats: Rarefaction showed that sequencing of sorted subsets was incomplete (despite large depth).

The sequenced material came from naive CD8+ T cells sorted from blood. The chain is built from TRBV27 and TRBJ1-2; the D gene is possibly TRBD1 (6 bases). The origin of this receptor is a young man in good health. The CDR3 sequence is CASSSAGGGNYGYTF. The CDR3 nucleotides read TGTGCCAGCAGTTCCGCCGGAGGGGGAAACTATGGCTACACCTTC.